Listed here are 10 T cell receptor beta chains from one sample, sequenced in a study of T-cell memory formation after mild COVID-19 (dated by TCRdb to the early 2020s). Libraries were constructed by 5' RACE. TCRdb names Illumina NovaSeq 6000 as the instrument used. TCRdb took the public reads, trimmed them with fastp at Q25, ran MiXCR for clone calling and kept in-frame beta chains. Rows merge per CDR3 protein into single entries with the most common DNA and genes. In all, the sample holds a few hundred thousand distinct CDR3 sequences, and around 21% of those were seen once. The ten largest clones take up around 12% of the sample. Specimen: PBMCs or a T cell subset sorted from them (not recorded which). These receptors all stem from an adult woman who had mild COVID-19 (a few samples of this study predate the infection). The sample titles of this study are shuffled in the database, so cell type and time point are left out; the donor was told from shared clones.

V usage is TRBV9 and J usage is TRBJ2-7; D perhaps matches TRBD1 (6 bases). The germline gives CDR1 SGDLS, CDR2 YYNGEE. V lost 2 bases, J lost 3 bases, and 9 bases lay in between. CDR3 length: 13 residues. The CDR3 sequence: CASSVDRNYEQYF. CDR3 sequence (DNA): TGTGCCAGCAGCGTGGACAGAAACTACGAGCAGTACTTC.

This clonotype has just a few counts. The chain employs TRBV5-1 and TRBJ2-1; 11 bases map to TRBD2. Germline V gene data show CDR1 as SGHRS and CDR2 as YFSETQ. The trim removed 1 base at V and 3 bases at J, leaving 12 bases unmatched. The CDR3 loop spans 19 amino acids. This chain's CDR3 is CASSLRDTGLAGVYNEQFF. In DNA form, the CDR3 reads TGCGCCAGCAGCTTGAGAGACACTGGACTAGCGGGTGTCTACAATGAGCAGTTCTTC.

Here the CDR3 reads CASSAGAYGYTF. CDR3 in DNA: TGTGCCAGCAGTGCAGGGGCGTATGGCTACACCTTC. The chain couples TRBV28 to TRBJ1-2, with a weak D call TRBD1 (6 bases). The CDR3 runs to 12 residues. Germline CDR1 MDHEN, CDR2 SYDVKM. V lost 5 bases and J lost 5, with 9 bases in between.

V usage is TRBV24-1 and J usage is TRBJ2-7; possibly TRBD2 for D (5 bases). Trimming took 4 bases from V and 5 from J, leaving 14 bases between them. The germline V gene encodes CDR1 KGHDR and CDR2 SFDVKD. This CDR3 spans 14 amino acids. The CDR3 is CATSDPPRANEQYF. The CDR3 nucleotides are TGTGCCACCAGTGACCCGCCGAGGGCAAACGAGCAGTACTTC.

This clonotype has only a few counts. As DNA, the CDR3 is TGCAGTGCTAGAGGGGTTGGACAGGGCGGTCAGCCCCAGCATTTT. Translating it yields CSARGVGQGGQPQHF. The chain couples TRBV20-1 to TRBJ1-5, with 8 bases identical to TRBD1. Losses at the gene ends were 1 base for V and 6 bases for J; bases not matched to a gene: 8. CDR1 and CDR2 (germline): DFQATT, SNEGSKA (reference sequence). CDR3 length: 15 amino acids.

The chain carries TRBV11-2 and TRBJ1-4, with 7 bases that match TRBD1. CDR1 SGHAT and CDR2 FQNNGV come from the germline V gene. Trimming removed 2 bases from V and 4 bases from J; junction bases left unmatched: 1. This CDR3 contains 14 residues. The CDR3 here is CASSLNRGNEKLFF. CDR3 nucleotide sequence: TGTGCCAGCAGCTTAAACAGGGGTAATGAAAAACTGTTTTTT. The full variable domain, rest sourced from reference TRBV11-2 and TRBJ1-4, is EAGVAQSPRYKIIEKRQSVAFWCNPISGHATLYWYQQILGQGPKLLIQFQNNGVVDDSQLPKDRFSAERLKGVDSTLKIQPAKLEDSAVYLCASSLNRGNEKLFFGSGTQLSVL.

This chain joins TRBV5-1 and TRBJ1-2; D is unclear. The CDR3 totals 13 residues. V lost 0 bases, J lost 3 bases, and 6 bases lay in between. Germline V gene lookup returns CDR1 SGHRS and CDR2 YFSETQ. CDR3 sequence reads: CASSLGYDYGYTF. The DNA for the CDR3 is TGCGCCAGCAGCTTGGGTTATGACTATGGCTACACCTTC.

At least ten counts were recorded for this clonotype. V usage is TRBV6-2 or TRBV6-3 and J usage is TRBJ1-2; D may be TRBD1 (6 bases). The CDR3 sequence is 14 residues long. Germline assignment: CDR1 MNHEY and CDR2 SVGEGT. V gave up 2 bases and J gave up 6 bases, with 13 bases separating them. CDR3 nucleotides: TGTGCCAGCAGTTACGGGCCTAGGGGGGATGGCTACACCTTC. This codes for CASSYGPRGDGYTF.

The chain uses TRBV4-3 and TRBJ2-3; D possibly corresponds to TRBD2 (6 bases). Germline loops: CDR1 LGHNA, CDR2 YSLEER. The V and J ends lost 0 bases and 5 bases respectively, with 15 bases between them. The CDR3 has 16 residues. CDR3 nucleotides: TGCGCCAGCAGCCAAGAGAAGACTAGGGTAGGAGATACGCAGTATTTT. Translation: CASSQEKTRVGDTQYF.

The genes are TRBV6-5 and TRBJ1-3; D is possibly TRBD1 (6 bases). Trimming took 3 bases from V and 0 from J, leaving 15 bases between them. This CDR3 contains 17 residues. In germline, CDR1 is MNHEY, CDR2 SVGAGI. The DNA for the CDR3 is TGTGCCAGCAGTTATTTCTATCAACAGGGCTCTGGAAACACCATATATTTT. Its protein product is CASSYFYQQGSGNTIYF.